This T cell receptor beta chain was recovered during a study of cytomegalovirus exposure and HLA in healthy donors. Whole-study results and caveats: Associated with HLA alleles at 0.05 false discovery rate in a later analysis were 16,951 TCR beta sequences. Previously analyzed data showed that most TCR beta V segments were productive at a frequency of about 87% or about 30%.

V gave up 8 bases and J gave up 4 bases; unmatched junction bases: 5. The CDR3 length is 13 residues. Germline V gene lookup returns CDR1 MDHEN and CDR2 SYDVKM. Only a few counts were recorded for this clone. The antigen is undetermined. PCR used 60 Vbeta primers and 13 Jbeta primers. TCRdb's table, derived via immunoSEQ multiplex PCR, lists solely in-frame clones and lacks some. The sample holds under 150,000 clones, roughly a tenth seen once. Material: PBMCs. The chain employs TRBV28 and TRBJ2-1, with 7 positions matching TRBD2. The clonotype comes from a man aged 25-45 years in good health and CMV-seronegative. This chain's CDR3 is CASSRTRYNEQFF. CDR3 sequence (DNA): TGTGCCAGCTCAAGGACTAGGTACAATGAGCAGTTCTTC.